The sequence of this TCR beta chain was determined in a study of T-cell reconstitution after alpha-beta-depleted transplantation in children. Unique molecular identifiers were incorporated when the TCRbeta library was constructed. MiXCR, applied by TCRdb to the PCR reads, yields one record per CDR3 protein. The table lists more than 200,000 distinct CDR3 sequences, 8.4% of them singletons. Study-level results: At around two months after transplant, the alpha-beta T cells were reportedly derived from several hundred expanded clones that came from non-depleted graft cells. From newly produced T cells came most of the T-cell counts and diversity one year after transplant. Day-60 TCRbeta diversity that was high in some patients was derived from surviving recipient T cells and thymic progenitors.

There are 15 residues in the CDR3. Germline V gene lookup returns CDR1 DFQATT and CDR2 SNEGSKA (reference sequence). J was trimmed by 0 bases and V by 3 bases; bases with no gene match: 6. On this clonotype: Its specificity is unknown.

The sequence came from a male patient between 2 and 10 years old who had a stem cell transplant for acute myeloid leukemia, so the T cells may come from the graft donor. The specimen comprised PBMCs, mostly from graft donor cells, sampled 360 days after TCRalphabeta/CD19-depleted stem cell transplant. The chain employs TRBV20-1 and TRBJ2-3; 7 nucleotides line up with TRBD2. Here the CDR3 reads CSARGLAESTDTQYF. The CDR3 nucleotides read TGCAGTGCTAGGGGGCTAGCGGAAAGCACAGATACGCAGTATTTT.